This T cell receptor (beta chain) was recovered during a study of shared clonotypes between healthy human individuals. Whole-study findings and limits: Owing to a small donor count, the genetic and exposure-history diversity represented was limited. Sharing across four donors was highest in naive CD4 (around 5%) and lowest in memory CD8 (about 0.4%). Collection of samples was limited to blood; tissue repertoires likely differ.

The table came from immunoSEQ multiplex PCR; TCRdb's copy has only in-frame clones and leaves some out. The sample holds about 1.5 million clones, 95% to 99% seen once. A word on this clone: What it binds is not known.

This CDR3 contains 15 residues. Trimming left V 0 bases short and J 2 bases short, with 10 bases between. Germline values: CDR1 MNHEY, CDR2 SVGAGI. V and J are TRBV6-5 and TRBJ2-5; unclear D gene. The sequencing sample was made of naive CD4+ T cells sorted from blood. As to subset: CD45RA+ positively selected. This sequence originates from a man aged 25-40 years in good health. The CDR3 sequence is CASSYSMAQQETQYF. CDR3 nucleotides: TGTGCCAGCAGTTACTCGATGGCCCAGCAAGAGACCCAGTACTTC.